These T cell receptor beta chains were read from a single sample in a study of blood T cells in healthy people across ages. TCRdb re-called the 5' RACE reads through MiXCR, storing one row per CDR3 protein. This table holds 650,000 to 800,000 distinct CDR3 sequences, around 52% found once. The specimen sequenced was blood. These receptors originate from a woman of 80 years or more in good health. Each CDR3 is given with its conserved first and last residue. D genes are given only for firm matches. Clone size appears in some rows only: once, few, many, or a class for an expanded clone.

clone_size,j_call,v_call,d_call,cdr3_aa,cdr3_nt
NA,TRBJ2-2,TRBV12-3/TRBV12-4,NA,CASSFQGLTGELFF,TGTGCCAGCAGTTTTCAGGGGCTCACCGGGGAGCTGTTTTTT
NA,TRBJ2-2,TRBV27,TRBD2,CASSSTTSGSFGTGELFF,TGTGCCAGCAGTTCAACCACTAGCGGGAGCTTTGGTACCGGGGAGCTGTTTTTT
once,TRBJ1-5,TRBV2,NA,CASSESPRVGQPQHF,TGTGCCAGCAGTGAATCCCCCAGGGTAGGTCAGCCCCAGCATTTT
NA,TRBJ2-7,TRBV6-1,NA,CASSPLGQFYEQYF,TGTGCCAGCAGTCCCCTGGGGCAGTTCTACGAGCAGTACTTC
NA,TRBJ2-7,TRBV11-1,NA,CASSFLGGASRYF,TGTGCCAGCAGCTTCCTGGGGGGAGCTAGCCGGTACTTC
NA,TRBJ2-3,TRBV20-1,TRBD2,CSARQVGGRVTDTQYF,TGCAGTGCTCGGCAGGTTGGAGGGAGGGTTACAGATACGCAGTATTTT
NA,TRBJ2-1,TRBV12-3/TRBV12-4,TRBD2,CASGPEGTRFYNERFF,TGTGCCAGCGGCCCAGAGGGGACTAGATTCTACAATGAGCGGTTCTTC
few,TRBJ2-7,TRBV3-1,NA,CASSQEVGREQYF,TGTGCCAGCAGCCAAGAAGTGGGGCGCGAGCAGTACTTC
many,TRBJ1-1,TRBV3-1,NA,CASSPQGLSTEAFF,TGTGCCAGCAGCCCCCAGGGACTCTCCACTGAAGCTTTCTTT
many,TRBJ2-7,TRBV3-1,TRBD2,CASSQGLAVAYEQYF,TGTGCCAGCAGCCAAGGACTAGCGGTTGCCTACGAGCAGTACTTC
many,TRBJ1-2,TRBV7-3,NA,CASSAGSGYTF,TGTGCCAGCAGCGCAGGGAGTGGCTACACCTTC